Below, 17 T cell receptor beta chains from the same sample are listed, as sequenced in a study of blood T cell repertoires in COVID-19. Clones were sequenced by immunoSEQ multiplex PCR, and TCRdb holds only the in-frame ones, with some missing. The table has about 170,000 clones, almost 85% seen once. Sample: peripheral blood. The receptor set was obtained from a man between 40 and 49 years old who had recovered from COVID-19.

This clone occurred once. The chain carries TRBV12-5 and TRBJ2-1; 8 bases align to TRBD1. CDR1 is LGHNT and CDR2 is FRNRAP in the germline V gene. Germline trimming cut 3 bases from V and 8 bases from J; bases unmatched to any gene: 3. The CDR3 sequence is 13 residues long. The CDR3 spells CASGFGQGYEQFF. The CDR3 DNA is TGTGCTAGTGGTTTCGGACAGGGCTATGAGCAGTTCTTC.

V is TRBV6-4 and J is TRBJ2-1, with TRBD2 as a possible D gene (5 bases). Between the trimmed V and J ends, which lost 6 bases and 7 bases, there was a span of 16 bases. Germline-derived CDR1 and CDR2 are MRHNA and SNTAGT. The CDR3 spans 14 residues. The CDR3 DNA reads as TGTGCCAGCAGCGTGAGGGCCCTGGGGAATGAGCAGTTCTTC. Its protein is CASSVRALGNEQFF.

This clone was seen only a few times. J is TRBJ2-7 and V is TRBV18, with D possibly matching TRBD1 (6 bases). V lost 6 bases and J lost 7, with 19 bases in between. This CDR3 contains 14 residues. CDR1 and CDR2 (germline): KGHSH, LQKENI. CDR3 region: CASSLQGRVGEQYF. The CDR3, as DNA: TGTGCCAGCTCCCTACAGGGCCGGGTGGGGGAGCAGTACTTC.

With regard to this clone: Relative to the germline gene, one junction end is altered; a read error may explain this. Distinct nucleotide sequences in the sample also encode this CDR3. The V gene is TRBV13, the J gene TRBJ1-5; no reliable D call. The CDR3 covers 12 residues. From germline, CDR1 is PRHDT and CDR2 FYEKMQ (reference sequence). The CDR3, as DNA: TGTGCCAGCAGCCTAGGGAGTCAGCCCCAGCATTTT. It encodes CASSLGSQPQHF.

V gene TRBV10-3 combines with J gene TRBJ1-6; 9 nucleotides match TRBD1. V shed 5 bases and J 10 bases; nucleotides not matched to a gene: 6. The length of the CDR3 is 14 residues. Germline CDR1 and CDR2: ENHRY and SYGVKD. The CDR3 loop is CAISKDRGQSPLHF. The CDR3 bases are TGTGCCATCAGTAAGGACAGGGGACAATCACCCCTCCACTTT.

J is TRBJ1-2 and V is TRBV6-5, with 8 bases matching TRBD1. This CDR3 comprises 13 residues. Germline assignment: CDR1 MNHEY and CDR2 SVGAGI. Germline trimming cut 5 bases from V and 11 bases from J; bases unmatched to any gene: 10. The CDR3 DNA is TGTGCCAGCAGTCCCCTCGGGACAGGCCATTACACCTTC. Translation: CASSPLGTGHYTF.

J is TRBJ2-5 and V is TRBV4-2; 7 bases are shared with TRBD2. The V segment lost 1 base and the J segment 0 bases; nucleotides outside the gene matches: 11. This CDR3 region has 18 residues. The germline V gene encodes CDR1 LGHNA and CDR2 YNFKEQ. CDR3 region: CASSQGRRLAAYQETQYF. The CDR3 nucleotides are TGTGCCAGCAGCCAAGGGCGGCGGCTAGCGGCTTACCAAGAGACCCAGTACTTC.

This sequence joins TRBV19 and TRBJ2-3; tentatively, D is TRBD1 (6 bases). With 8 bases removed from V and 5 bases from J, the gap between germline ends came to 14 bases. The CDR3 length is 13 residues. Germline V gives CDR1 LNHDA, CDR2 SQIVND (reference sequence). In DNA, the CDR3 is TGTGCCAGTTGCAACAGGGCGGGAGATACGCAGTATTTT. This gives the protein CASCNRAGDTQYF.

The chain uses TRBV9 and TRBJ2-3; weak D call: TRBD2 (7 bases). Germline CDR1 and CDR2: SGDLS and YYNGEE. V was clipped by 0 bases and J by 6 bases, with 29 bases between them. The CDR3 runs to 20 residues. CDR3 in DNA: TGTGCCAGCAGCGTAGCCCCCGGGGGGCCAGAACAGTTATACATCGATACGCAGTATTTT. Its translation: CASSVAPGGPEQLYIDTQYF.

The gene calls are TRBV6-2 or TRBV6-3 and TRBJ1-2; D unresolved. The V and J ends lost 5 bases and 2 bases respectively, with 3 bases between them. Per the germline V gene, CDR1 is MNHEY and CDR2 is SVGEGT. The CDR3 consists of 11 residues. The chain's CDR3 is CASSENYGYTF. The CDR3 DNA reads as TGTGCCAGCAGTGAGAACTATGGCTACACCTTC.

There are a few counts of this clone. The chain uses TRBV19 and TRBJ1-6; D not resolved. The ends were cut back, 5 bases at V and 13 bases at J, with 12 bases in the middle. Per the germline V gene, CDR1 is LNHDA and CDR2 is SQIVND (reference sequence). CDR3 length equals 12 residues. Here the CDR3 reads CASSPGGPPLHF. The CDR3 DNA reads TGTGCCAGTAGTCCTGGAGGCCCGCCCCTCCACTTT.

This clone was detected once. CDR3 in DNA: TGTGCCAGCAGTGCAAAGGGGATGAACACCGGGGAGCTGTTTTTT. Amino acid sequence: CASSAKGMNTGELFF. V is TRBV6-4 and J is TRBJ2-2, with D tentatively TRBD1 (5 bases). Looked up from germline, CDR1 is MRHNA and CDR2 is SNTAGT. The CDR3 runs 15 residues. Between the trimmed V and J ends, which lost 4 bases and 1 base, there was a span of 10 bases.

The V gene is TRBV2, the J gene TRBJ1-4; D might be TRBD1 (6 bases). Trimming removed 4 bases at V and 7 bases at J, with 10 bases between. Germline-derived CDR1 and CDR2 are SNHLY and FYNNEI. This CDR3 region has 13 residues. The CDR3 DNA reads TGTGCCAGCAGTGGTAGGACAGCTGAAAAACTGTTTTTT. It translates to CASSGRTAEKLFF.

This clone was recorded a few times. The rearrangement uses TRBV27 and TRBJ1-1, with a tentative D call TRBD1 (5 bases). V lost 4 bases, J lost 10 bases, and 10 bases lay in between. The germline V gene encodes CDR1 MNHEY and CDR2 SMNVEV (reference sequence). The CDR3 is 11 residues long. The DNA for the CDR3 is TGTGCCAGCAGTTCTCAGGGTAGAGCTTTCTTT. Amino acid sequence: CASSSQGRAFF.

This clone was detected only once. The rearrangement uses TRBV5-1 and TRBJ1-2, with D hard to call. CDR1 and CDR2 (germline): SGHRS, YFSETQ. The V end lost 0 bases, the J end lost 8 bases, and 11 bases lay between the germline ends. This CDR3 is built from 13 residues. DNA for the CDR3: TGCGCCAGCAGCTTGGATCAGGTAACGGGCTACACCTTC. Residues: CASSLDQVTGYTF. Combining the CDR3 with reference TRBV5-1 and TRBJ1-2 gives the whole variable domain KAGVTQTPRYLIKTRGQQVTLSCSPISGHRSVSWYQQTPGQGLQFLFEYFSETQRNKGNFPGRFSGRQFSNSRSEMNVSTLELGDSALYLCASSLDQVTGYTFGSGTRLTVV.

The CDR3 is CASVGQNYGYTF. The CDR3 DNA reads TGTGCCAGCGTTGGACAGAACTATGGCTACACCTTC. The V gene is TRBV28, the J gene TRBJ1-2; perhaps TRBD1 as D (6 bases). This CDR3 has 12 residues. Between the trimmed V and J ends, which lost 8 bases and 2 bases, there was a span of 9 bases. CDR1 and CDR2 from the germline V gene are MDHEN and SYDVKM.

The V gene is TRBV7-9, the J gene TRBJ2-2, with D possibly TRBD2 on 5 matching bases. The CDR3 length is 16 residues. Trimming pared 5 bases from V and 3 bases from J, leaving 16 bases between. Per germline, CDR1 SEHNR and CDR2 FQNEAQ (reference sequence). This CDR3 is CASSGSLGRDTGELFF. In DNA form, the CDR3 reads TGTGCCAGCAGCGGGAGCCTTGGACGGGACACCGGGGAGCTGTTTTTT. Full variable domain (missing parts from reference TRBV7-9 and TRBJ2-2): DTGVSQNPRHKITKRGQNVTFRCDPISEHNRLYWYRQTLGQGPEFLTYFQNEAQLEKSRLLSDRFSAERPKGSFSTLEIQRTEQGDSAMYLCASSGSLGRDTGELFFGEGSRLTVL.